The source of this T cell receptor (beta chain) is a study of cytotoxic CD8 clonotypes in ibrutinib-treated CLL. Method: immunoSEQ multiplex PCR; TCRdb's copy keeps in-frame clones and lacks some. The data show roughly 97,000 clones, with 70% to 85% seen just once and 25% to 40% held by the top ten. At least ten counts were recorded for this clone. The sample consisted of PBMCs, taken after 12 months of ibrutinib treatment. This clonotype was sampled from a human donor with chronic lymphocytic leukemia.

The CDR3: CASSLWQGGEAFF. The CDR3 DNA reads TGCGCCAGCAGCTTGTGGCAGGGAGGTGAAGCTTTCTTT. This chain uses TRBV5-1 with TRBJ1-1, with a weak D call TRBD1 (5 bases). Trimming took off 1 base at V and 7 bases at J, with 11 bases between the two ends. There are 13 residues in the CDR3. Germline CDR1 reads SGHRS; CDR2 reads YFSETQ.